The 12 T cell receptor beta chains in this list originate from one sample, sequenced in a study of T cell responses to AZD1222 COVID-19 vaccine. Profiled with immunoSEQ multiplex PCR; TCRdb holds only in-frame clones, not every one. Of some 150,000 clones in the sample, 82% were seen once. The sample was peripheral blood, taken on day 0 of MenACWY control vaccination. The receptors were gathered from an adult in good health.

The gene calls are TRBV7-9 and TRBJ1-4; no clear D gene. V was pared by 5 bases and J by 8 bases, with 12 bases between. The CDR3 has 13 residues. Germline assignment: CDR1 SEHNR and CDR2 FQNEAQ (reference sequence). The CDR3 sequence is CASSPRTKEKLFF. The CDR3 coding sequence is TGTGCCAGCAGCCCAAGGACCAAAGAAAAACTGTTTTTT. Looking up the rest from reference TRBV7-9 and TRBJ1-4 gives the full variable domain: DTGVSQNPRHKITKRGQNVTFRCDPISEHNRLYWYRQTLGQGPEFLTYFQNEAQLEKSRLLSDRFSAERPKGSFSTLEIQRTEQGDSAMYLCASSPRTKEKLFFGSGTQLSVL.

The chain has TRBV28 and TRBJ1-1; possibly TRBD1 for D (6 bases). V was pared by 6 bases and J by 4 bases, with 18 bases between. Germline lookup yields CDR1 MDHEN and CDR2 SYDVKM. CDR3 length equals 15 residues. CDR3 amino acids: CASRSGDIGGTEAFF. CDR3 bases: TGTGCCAGCAGGTCCGGGGACATAGGGGGCACTGAAGCTTTCTTT.

J is TRBJ1-1 and V is TRBV29-1, with D tentatively TRBD1 (5 bases). The CDR3 runs to 11 residues. The V and J ends lost 6 bases and 10 bases respectively, with 15 bases between them. CDR1 and CDR2 (germline): SQVTM, ANQGSEA. The CDR3, as DNA: TGCAGCGTCCCGGGACGACTTGGAGCTTTCTTT. This translates into CSVPGRLGAFF.

This clone is a singleton in its sample. This chain connects TRBV19 to TRBJ1-3; D remains unclear. Germline-derived CDR1 and CDR2 are LNHDA and SQIVND (reference sequence). The CDR3 extends over 14 amino acids. Deletions cut 2 bases from V and 0 bases from J, with 5 bases between. The CDR3, as DNA: TGTGCCAGTAGTATATTCCTCTCTGGAAACACCATATATTTT. It yields the protein CASSIFLSGNTIYF.

The DNA for the CDR3 is TGTGCCAGCAGCTCCCCCCCGGGGGGTGGCGACTATGGCTACACCTTC. Protein: CASSSPPGGGDYGYTF. The rearrangement uses TRBV5-6 and TRBJ1-2, with D perhaps TRBD1 (5 bases). The CDR3 loop spans 16 amino acids. V was pared by 3 bases and J by 3 bases, with 18 bases between. Germline values: CDR1 SGHDT, CDR2 YYEEEE. Full variable domain (outside the CDR3, taken from reference TRBV5-6 and TRBJ1-2): DAGVTQSPTHLIKTRGQQVTLRCSPKSGHDTVSWYQQALGQGPQFIFQYYEEEERQRGNFPDRFSGHQFPNYSSELNVNALLLGDSALYLCASSSPPGGGDYGYTFGSGTRLTVV.

The chain joins TRBV5-5 to TRBJ2-3; a possible D gene is TRBD2 (6 bases). Germline V lookup: CDR1 SGHKS, CDR2 YYEKEE (reference sequence). Between the trimmed V and J ends, which lost 2 bases and 1 base, there was a span of 23 bases. The CDR3 contains 19 residues. CDR3 sequence reads: CASSLNPGGRIGGTDTQYF. CDR3 coding DNA: TGTGCCAGCAGCTTAAACCCCGGGGGAAGAATAGGAGGCACAGATACGCAGTATTTT.

The chain carries TRBV10-1 and TRBJ2-1, with D hard to call. V lost 5 bases to trimming and J lost 6 bases, with 17 bases between them. This CDR3 region has 15 residues. Germline CDR1 is WNHNN and CDR2 is SYGVQD (reference sequence). As DNA, the CDR3 is TGCGCCAGCAGTTCTAACAGTGGAATGGGCAATGAGCAGTTCTTC. This gives the protein CASSSNSGMGNEQFF.

This chain uses TRBV27 with TRBJ2-6, with D perhaps matching TRBD1 (7 bases). The CDR3 sequence is 18 residues long. Per the germline V gene, CDR1 is MNHEY and CDR2 is SMNVEV (reference sequence). V lost 2 bases and J 0 bases, leaving 14 bases between the germline ends. As DNA, the CDR3 is TGTGCCAGCAGTTTAGGGGGGACAGCTCCCTCTGGGGCCAACGTCCTGACTTTC. This sequence encodes CASSLGGTAPSGANVLTF. Full variable domain (missing parts from reference TRBV27 and TRBJ2-6): EAQVTQNPRYLITVTGKKLTVTCSQNMNHEYMSWYRQDPGLGLRQIYYSMNVEVTDKGDVPEGYKVSRKEKRNFPLILESPSPNQTSLYFCASSLGGTAPSGANVLTFGAGSRLTVL.

Only one count was recorded for this clone. This sequence joins TRBV9 and TRBJ2-7, with TRBD2 matching 9 bases. From germline, CDR1 is SGDLS and CDR2 YYNGEE. This CDR3 contains 14 residues. V dropped 0 bases and J dropped 2; count of bases not matched to a gene: 0. CDR3 sequence (DNA): TGTGCCAGCAGCGTAGTAGCGGGGGCCTACGAGCAGTACTTC. This translates into CASSVVAGAYEQYF. Combining the CDR3 with reference TRBV9 and TRBJ2-7 gives the whole variable domain DSGVTQTPKHLITATGQRVTLRCSPRSGDLSVYWYQQSLDQGLQFLIQYYNGEERAKGNILERFSAQQFPDLHSELNLSSLELGDSALYFCASSVVAGAYEQYFGPGTRLTVT.

The gene calls are TRBV27 and TRBJ2-1; 9 bases line up with TRBD1. The length of the CDR3 is 13 residues. Germline CDR1 is MNHEY and CDR2 is SMNVEV (reference sequence). Trimming took 3 bases from V and 8 from J; bases not matched to a gene: 2. CDR3 region: CASSLGQGDEQFF. In nucleotides, the CDR3 is TGTGCCAGCAGTTTGGGACAGGGCGATGAGCAGTTCTTC.

The V call is TRBV9, the J call TRBJ1-2, with D possibly being TRBD1 (5 bases). From germline, CDR1 is SGDLS and CDR2 YYNGEE. Trimming removed 4 bases from V and 2 bases from J, with 12 bases in between. The CDR3 length is 14 residues. The CDR3 DNA reads as TGTGCCAGCAGCCCCGATGGGGGGAACTATGGCTACACCTTC. Amino acid sequence: CASSPDGGNYGYTF. The full variable domain, in which reference TRBV9 and TRBJ1-2 provide the parts outside the CDR3, is DSGVTQTPKHLITATGQRVTLRCSPRSGDLSVYWYQQSLDQGLQFLIQYYNGEERAKGNILERFSAQQFPDLHSELNLSSLELGDSALYFCASSPDGGNYGYTFGSGTRLTVV.

This clone has a handful of counts. This chain connects TRBV2 to TRBJ1-4; possible D gene TRBD1, 6 bases. This CDR3 spans 20 amino acids. The germline V gene encodes CDR1 SNHLY and CDR2 FYNNEI. V was shortened by 3 bases and J by 0 bases, with 23 bases between the two germline ends. The CDR3 protein is CASSESQGRESAATNEKLFF. Here the CDR3 DNA reads TGTGCCAGCAGTGAGAGTCAGGGGAGGGAGTCGGCTGCAACTAATGAAAAACTGTTTTTT.